Listed below are T cell receptor beta chains from one sample, sequenced in a study of blood T cell repertoires in COVID-19. TCRdb's table, derived via immunoSEQ multiplex PCR, lists solely in-frame clones and lacks some. There are 180,000 or so clones in the sample; about 86% occur only once, and about 3.5% lies in the top ten. The specimen sequenced was PBMCs or T cells enriched from blood (not recorded which). Every receptor here comes from a woman aged 45-59 years in a cohort exposed to, infected with or recovered from COVID-19 (not recorded which). Both conserved end residues are part of each CDR3. Each record gives: V gene, J gene, CDR3 protein.

>TRBV12-5|TRBJ2-7
CASGLHRGEQYF
>TRBV19|TRBJ2-1
CASGTSNNAYNEQFF
>TRBV2|TRBJ2-3
CASRAGWTDTQYF
>TRBV5-4|TRBJ1-2
CASSLARDTNYGYTF
>TRBV7-2|TRBJ2-7
CASSGTRVYEQYF
>TRBV28|TRBJ2-7
CASSIGTGLSSYEQYF
>TRBV5-1|TRBJ2-1
CASSFRTGEGVEQFF
>TRBV7-6|TRBJ2-7
CASSLLTGPYEQYF
>TRBV27|TRBJ2-7
CASSTSQGWHEQYF
>TRBV6-2/TRBV6-3|TRBJ1-2
CASSYLAGPLLLCTF
>TRBV4-2|TRBJ1-5
CASSQETGGDQPQHF
>TRBV6-5|TRBJ2-7
CASSLSTGEQYF
>TRBV4-3|TRBJ1-1
CASSQLLEAASEAFF
>TRBV7-6|TRBJ2-6
CASSPVLSGANVLTF
>TRBV19|TRBJ2-7
CASSTRQGGYEQYF
>TRBV27|TRBJ2-5
CASSRAGDKETQYF
>TRBV9|TRBJ1-1
CASSQTGVETEAFF
>TRBV29-1|TRBJ2-2
CSVEGHFNTGELFF
>TRBV7-8|TRBJ1-4
CASSLELATNEKLFF
>TRBV6-5|TRBJ2-1
CASIRTSGHNEQFF
>TRBV7-3|TRBJ2-2
CASSKQKPGLDPGELFF
>TRBV2|TRBJ2-1
CASRGLGSFNEQFF
>TRBV18|TRBJ1-1
CASSPDSNTEAFF
>TRBV28|TRBJ2-3
CASSPLGGTPFGADTQYF
>TRBV7-8|TRBJ1-1
CASSDPRDTEAFF
>TRBV2|TRBJ1-6
CAGGRSGGERSPLHF
>TRBV6-6|TRBJ1-3
CASSYSGSTSGNTIYF
>TRBV12-3/TRBV12-4|TRBJ2-7
CASSGDSYEQYF
>TRBV7-9|TRBJ1-1
CASSFILDSEAFF
>TRBV7-3|TRBJ2-7
CASSSTGTGDYEQYF